These T cell receptor beta chains were read from a single sample in a study of blood T cell repertoires in COVID-19. TCRdb keeps only in-frame clones here, not all; method: immunoSEQ multiplex PCR. The sample shows approximately 210,000 clones, approximately 80% of them seen only once. The sample taken for sequencing was PBMCs or T cells enriched from blood (not recorded which). The receptors come from a young man with acute COVID-19. Each CDR3 is given with its conserved first and last residue. The D gene is left open where the match is weak. Expanded clones are given a class, and other clones once, few, many or no size at all.

TRBD1	.	TRBJ1-6	14	TRBV6-5	TGTGCCAGCAGCTCCGACAGGGGGCCATCACCCCTCCACTTT	CASSSDRGPSPLHF
.	.	TRBJ2-7	14	TRBV6-5	TGTGCCAGCAGTTCGCCAGGGTTGCGCAACGAGCAGTACTTC	CASSSPGLRNEQYF
TRBD1	.	TRBJ1-5	15	TRBV5-4	TGTGCCAGCAGCTTTGGACAGGGGGGAGCTCAGCCCCAGCATTTT	CASSFGQGGAQPQHF
.	.	TRBJ1-2	13	TRBV12-3/TRBV12-4	TGTGCCAGCAGTTTAGGGGAGTCCTATGGCTACACCTTC	CASSLGESYGYTF
.	.	TRBJ2-7	16	TRBV2	TGTGCCAGCAGTGAAGGTAGCCCCGACCTGTCCTACGAGCAGTACTTC	CASSEGSPDLSYEQYF
TRBD1	.	TRBJ1-2	14	TRBV9	TGTGCCAGCAGAAGACAGGGGATCGAACACGGCTACACCTTC	CASRRQGIEHGYTF
.	.	TRBJ2-7	14	TRBV27	TGTGCCAGCAGTTTTCTCAACGCCGCCGGGGAGCAGTACTTC	CASSFLNAAGEQYF
TRBD1	.	TRBJ1-6	17	TRBV18	TGTGCCAGCTCACCACCGGGACAGGGGGCGCTTGGGTCACCCCTCCACTTT	CASSPPGQGALGSPLHF
.	.	TRBJ1-3	12	TRBV12-3/TRBV12-4	TGTGCCAGCAGCTTCCAGGGAAACACCATATATTTT	CASSFQGNTIYF
.	.	TRBJ2-7	14	TRBV9	TGTGCCAGCAGCGTAGGCGGATCTACGTATGAGCAGTACTTC	CASSVGGSTYEQYF
TRBD1	.	TRBJ1-2	17	TRBV9	TGTGCCAGCAGCAATGGGCGGGGACAGGGCATTCGGTATGGCTACACCTTC	CASSNGRGQGIRYGYTF
TRBD1	many	TRBJ1-1	13	TRBV12-3/TRBV12-4	TGTGCCAGCAGTTGGCGGGACAGGGAGATAGCTTTCTTT	CASSWRDREIAFF
TRBD1	.	TRBJ2-7	17	TRBV27	TGTGCCAGCAGTCGTTCCTTACCGGGACAGCTCTCCTACGAGCAGTACTTC	CASSRSLPGQLSYEQYF
.	.	TRBJ1-2	16	TRBV28	TGTGCCAGCAGTTCCCCTCACGTCAACTTAGCTTATGGCTACACCTTC	CASSSPHVNLAYGYTF
.	.	TRBJ2-3	16	TRBV12-5	TGTGCTAGTGGTTTGCCCCTGAGGGAAGGAACAGATACGCAGTATTTT	CASGLPLREGTDTQYF
.	.	TRBJ2-7	11	TRBV5-6	TGTGCCAGCTCTAACGCCTACGAGCAGTACTTC	CASSNAYEQYF
TRBD1	.	TRBJ1-6	15	TRBV6-1	TGTGCCAGCAGTGAATTTGGGACAGGGGCTTCACCCCTCCACTTT	CASSEFGTGASPLHF
TRBD2	few	TRBJ2-3	16	TRBV27	TGTGCCAGCAGTTTAGCGGCGGGGGGGGCCACAGATACGCAGTATTTT	CASSLAAGGATDTQYF
.	.	TRBJ1-1	13	TRBV2	TGTGCCAGCGGTAGGGAGGTCAGCACTGAAGCTTTCTTT	CASGREVSTEAFF
TRBD1	few	TRBJ2-6	17	TRBV2	TGTGCCAGCAGGACCGGGACAGGGTCCTCTGGGGCCAACGTCCTGACTTTC	CASRTGTGSSGANVLTF
.	.	TRBJ2-4	16	TRBV30	TGTGCCTGGAGTGTGGGCGGGGCACTAGCCAAAAACATTCAGTACTTC	CAWSVGGALAKNIQYF
.	.	TRBJ2-7	14	TRBV6-5	TGTGCCAGCAGTTTGCAGGGGACGACCTACGAGCAGTACTTC	CASSLQGTTYEQYF
TRBD1	.	TRBJ2-5	14	TRBV6-2/TRBV6-3	TGTGCCAGCAGTTACTCAAGACAGGGTGAGACCCAGTACTTC	CASSYSRQGETQYF
TRBD2	.	TRBJ2-7	17	TRBV4-2	TGTGCCAGCAGCCAAGAATTCGGGGGGGCCATTCCCTACGAGCAGTACTTC	CASSQEFGGAIPYEQYF